The 18 T cell receptor beta chains presented below share a single source sample, sequenced in a study of T cell clones after liver transplantation. Profiling relied on immunoSEQ multiplex PCR, and the TCRdb table lists in-frame clones only, not all of them. The sample holds roughly 100,000 clones, about 81% seen once. The sequences come from CD4+ T cells from blood, collected roughly 50 months after liver transplant. All receptors derive from a human patient who received a liver transplant. Some T cells may possibly be graft donor cells.

The chain couples TRBV10-2 to TRBJ2-1; 12 bases agree with TRBD2. The junction had 0 bases not matched to a gene; V was cut back by 2 bases and J by 4 bases. The CDR3 runs to 15 residues. Germline V CDR1 and CDR2: WSHSY, SAAADI. Here the CDR3 reads CASSETSGRYNEQFF. The CDR3 coding sequence is TGCGCCAGCAGTGAGACTAGCGGGAGGTACAATGAGCAGTTCTTC.

The J gene is TRBJ1-4, the V gene TRBV4-2, with 7 bases matching TRBD1. Trimming removed 3 bases from V and 4 bases from J; junction bases left unmatched: 8. The CDR3 covers 16 residues. In germline, CDR1 is LGHNA, CDR2 YNFKEQ. CDR3 region: CASSQTGTGGNEKLFF. In DNA form, the CDR3 reads TGTGCCAGCAGCCAGACAGGGACGGGAGGTAATGAAAAACTGTTTTTT.

The gene calls are TRBV7-3 and TRBJ2-3; 11 bases match TRBD2. Germline CDR1 is SGHTA and CDR2 is FQGTGA. V lost 5 bases, J lost 2 bases, and 6 bases stayed unmatched. This CDR3 is 16 amino acids long. The CDR3 here is CASSPYSGRATDTQYF. The CDR3 DNA reads as TGTGCCAGCAGCCCCTATAGCGGGAGGGCCACAGATACGCAGTATTTT.

The CDR3 spells CASSVGIRALDTEAFF. Written as DNA, the CDR3 is TGTGCCAGCAGCGTAGGTATTAGGGCTTTGGACACTGAAGCTTTCTTT. This chain uses TRBV9 with TRBJ1-1, with no clear D. Trimming took 0 bases from V and 3 from J, leaving 15 bases between them. CDR3 length: 16 amino acids. Germline V gene lookup returns CDR1 SGDLS and CDR2 YYNGEE. The full variable domain, its missing parts supplied by reference TRBV9 and TRBJ1-1, is DSGVTQTPKHLITATGQRVTLRCSPRSGDLSVYWYQQSLDQGLQFLIQYYNGEERAKGNILERFSAQQFPDLHSELNLSSLELGDSALYFCASSVGIRALDTEAFFGQGTRLTVV.

The chain couples TRBV7-9 to TRBJ1-3, with D hard to call. Trimming stripped 11 bases from V and 2 bases from J, with 16 bases between. Germline CDR1 SEHNR, CDR2 FQNEAQ (reference sequence). The CDR3 covers 14 residues. The CDR3 nucleotides are TGTGCCGGTTGGGGAGCGGTCGCTGGAAACACCATATATTTT. Encoded protein: CAGWGAVAGNTIYF. Based on the CDR3 plus reference TRBV7-9 and TRBJ1-3, the full variable domain is DTGVSQNPRHKITKRGQNVTFRCDPISEHNRLYWYRQTLGQGPEFLTYFQNEAQLEKSRLLSDRFSAERPKGSFSTLEIQRTEQGDSAMYLCAGWGAVAGNTIYFGEGSWLTVV.

This clone was seen a handful of times. This chain connects TRBV7-3 to TRBJ2-7, with 9 bases lining up with TRBD1. The ends lost 5 bases at V and 1 base at J; junction bases unmatched: 3. Germline V lookup: CDR1 SGHTA, CDR2 FQGTGA. The CDR3 contains 14 residues. Here the CDR3 DNA reads TGTGCCAGCAGCCTACAGGGGGCATCCTACGAGCAGTACTTC. Protein sequence: CASSLQGASYEQYF. The full variable domain, its missing parts supplied by reference TRBV7-3 and TRBJ2-7, is GAGVSQTPSNKVTEKGKYVELRCDPISGHTALYWYRQSLGQGPEFLIYFQGTGAADDSGLPNDRFFAVRPEGSVSTLKIQRTERGDSAVYLCASSLQGASYEQYFGPGTRLTVT.

This sequence joins TRBV19 and TRBJ2-2; D remains ambiguous. This CDR3 has 13 amino acids. Per germline, CDR1 LNHDA and CDR2 SQIVND (reference sequence). Trimming took 1 base from V and 4 from J, leaving 4 bases between them. The CDR3 spells CASSIGSTGELFF. In DNA, the CDR3 is TGTGCCAGTAGTATAGGAAGCACCGGGGAGCTGTTTTTT.

This clone has just a few counts. The V gene is TRBV28, the J gene TRBJ2-5; the D gene is possibly TRBD2 (5 bases). Deletions cut 5 bases from V and 7 bases from J, with 20 bases between. There are 15 residues in the CDR3. Per germline, CDR1 MDHEN and CDR2 SYDVKM. The CDR3 bases are TGTGCCAGCAGTCTACTGATTGGAGTCGAGGGGACCCAGTACTTC. This encodes CASSLLIGVEGTQYF.

The sample holds one count of this clone. The chain uses TRBV27 and TRBJ1-5, with TRBD1 matching 8 bases. The trim removed 2 bases at V and 3 bases at J, leaving 9 bases unmatched. CDR3 length equals 17 residues. Germline V lookup: CDR1 MNHEY, CDR2 SMNVEV (reference sequence). CDR3 protein: CASSLRYPTGVNQPQHF. The DNA of the CDR3 is TGTGCCAGCAGTTTACGGTATCCGACAGGGGTCAATCAGCCCCAGCATTTT.

With respect to this clone: The germline gene is not matched at one end of the junction; a read error may be the cause. The rearrangement uses TRBV5-1 and TRBJ2-1; 10 bases align to TRBD2. This CDR3 is built from 15 residues. Per germline, CDR1 SGHRS and CDR2 YFSETQ. The CDR3 sequence is CASSLNSGRANEQLF. The CDR3 DNA sequence: TGCGCCAGCAGCTTGAACAGCGGGAGGGCTAATGAGCAGCTCTTC.

This sequence joins TRBV5-1 and TRBJ1-6; D is unresolved. V lost 0 bases to trimming and J lost 9 bases, with 16 bases between them. Germline V gene lookup returns CDR1 SGHRS and CDR2 YFSETQ. This CDR3 region has 16 residues. The CDR3 nucleotides are TGCGCCAGCAGCTTGGAAGCCCAAGGTCCGGGTTCACCCCTCCACTTT. Its protein is CASSLEAQGPGSPLHF.

This sequence joins TRBV15 and TRBJ2-1; D might be TRBD2 (6 bases). This CDR3 comprises 17 residues. V lost 3 bases to trimming and J lost 12 bases, with 27 bases between them. Germline CDR1 reads LNHNV; CDR2 reads YYDKDF (reference sequence). The CDR3 sequence is CATSSPGTSWALPMQFF. For the CDR3, the DNA is TGTGCCACCAGCAGTCCCGGGACTTCCTGGGCGCTACCAATGCAGTTCTTC. The entire variable domain, with the rest obtained from reference TRBV15 and TRBJ2-1, is as follows: DAMVIQNPRYQVTQFGKPVTLSCSQTLNHNVMYWYQQKSSQAPKLLFHYYDKDFNNEADTPDNFQSRRPNTSFCFLDIRSPGLGDTAMYLCATSSPGTSWALPMQFFGPGTRLTVL.

The CDR3, as DNA: TGTGCCAGCAGCCAAGTTGCAGGGGCAGCGTACAATGAGCAGTTCTTC. Amino acid sequence: CASSQVAGAAYNEQFF. V is TRBV14 and J is TRBJ2-1; D might be TRBD1 (6 bases). The CDR3 length is 16 residues. The germline V gene encodes CDR1 SGHDN and CDR2 FVKESK. V lost 1 base and J 4 bases, leaving 14 bases between the germline ends.

In this sample, this clone turned up once. V usage is TRBV7-9 and J usage is TRBJ1-1, with D possibly being TRBD1 (5 bases). The V gene lost 2 bases and the J gene lost 6 bases, with 16 bases spanning the gap. Germline lookup yields CDR1 SEHNR and CDR2 FQNEAQ (reference sequence). This CDR3 region has 15 residues. CDR3 sequence: CASSLSGNNGAEAFF. CDR3 nucleotide sequence: TGTGCCAGCAGCTTATCAGGGAACAATGGAGCTGAAGCTTTCTTT.

This sequence joins TRBV5-4 and TRBJ2-5, with D unclear. Germline assignment: CDR1 SGHNT and CDR2 YYREEE (reference sequence). There are 13 residues in the CDR3. Trimming removed 4 bases at V and 5 bases at J, with 12 bases between. DNA of the CDR3: TGTGCCAGCAGCCGCGACGAAGGGGAGACCCAGTACTTC. This codes for CASSRDEGETQYF.

The chain joins TRBV7-2 to TRBJ1-2; no clear D gene. CDR3 length: 16 amino acids. Germline assignment: CDR1 SGHTA and CDR2 FQGNSA. Trimming shortened V by 1 base and J by 5 bases, and 17 bases separated the two germline ends. CDR3 nucleotide sequence: TGTGCCAGCAGCTTAGGGAGGGCCCACGGTCGGTATGGCTACACCTTC. It yields the protein CASSLGRAHGRYGYTF.

The rearrangement joins TRBV14 to TRBJ2-7; 8 bases align to TRBD1. V dropped 2 bases and J dropped 1; count of bases not matched to a gene: 7. The germline CDR1 and CDR2 sequences are SGHDN and FVKESK. This CDR3 has 16 amino acids. The CDR3 sequence is CASSQLTGGVSYEQYF. CDR3 bases: TGTGCCAGCAGCCAACTTACAGGGGGTGTTTCCTACGAGCAGTACTTC.

This clone was seen only once. The V and J genes are TRBV9 and TRBJ2-3, with 11 bases fitting TRBD2. V lost 2 bases and J lost 1; bases outside the gene matches: 6. The CDR3 covers 17 residues. Germline values: CDR1 SGDLS, CDR2 YYNGEE. The CDR3 DNA reads TGTGCCAGCAGCGTCACTGGGACTAGCGGACGCACAGATACGCAGTATTTT. Encoded protein: CASSVTGTSGRTDTQYF.